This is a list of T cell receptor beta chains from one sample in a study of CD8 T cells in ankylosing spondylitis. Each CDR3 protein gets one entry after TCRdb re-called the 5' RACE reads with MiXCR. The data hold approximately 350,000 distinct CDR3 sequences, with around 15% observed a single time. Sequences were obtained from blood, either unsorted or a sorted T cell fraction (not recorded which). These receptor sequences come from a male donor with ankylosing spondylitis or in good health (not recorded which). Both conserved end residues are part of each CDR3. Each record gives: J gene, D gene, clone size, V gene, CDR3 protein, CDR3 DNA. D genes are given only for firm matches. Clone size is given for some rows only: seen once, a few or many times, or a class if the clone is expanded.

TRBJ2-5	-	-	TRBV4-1	CASSQVFLEETQYF	TGCGCCAGCAGCCAAGTTTTCTTAGAGGAGACCCAGTACTTC
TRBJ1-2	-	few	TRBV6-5	CASSYSRDLGIWGYTF	TGTGCCAGCAGTTACTCGAGGGATTTAGGAATTTGGGGCTACACCTTC
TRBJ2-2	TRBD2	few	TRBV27	CASRRQGGDGELFF	TGTGCCAGCAGAAGGCAGGGAGGGGACGGGGAGCTGTTTTTT
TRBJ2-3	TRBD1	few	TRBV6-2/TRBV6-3	CASSYSLGQASSTDTQYF	TGTGCCAGCAGTTACTCATTGGGACAGGCGTCTAGCACAGATACGCAGTATTTT
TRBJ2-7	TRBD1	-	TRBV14	CASSQGRDRGSYEQYF	TGTGCCAGCAGCCAGGGACGGGACAGGGGCTCCTACGAGCAGTACTTC
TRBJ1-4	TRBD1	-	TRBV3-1	CASSQPGGGGGNEKLFF	TGTGCCAGCAGCCAACCTGGAGGAGGGGGCGGGAATGAAAAACTGTTTTTT
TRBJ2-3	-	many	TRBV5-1	CASSPSSDTQYF	TGCGCCAGCAGCCCAAGCTCAGATACGCAGTATTTT
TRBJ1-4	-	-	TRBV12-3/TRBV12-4	CASSLSQVIKLFF	TGTGCCAGCAGTTTAAGTCAGGTCATAAAACTGTTTTTT
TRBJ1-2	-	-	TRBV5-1	CASTLGGGYGYTF	TGCGCCAGTACCCTCGGGGGGGGCTATGGCTACACCTTC
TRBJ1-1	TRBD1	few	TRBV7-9	CASSYAGGATEAFF	TGTGCCAGCAGTTACGCAGGGGGCGCCACTGAAGCTTTCTTT
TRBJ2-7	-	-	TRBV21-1	CASSKGVASGLYEQYF	TGTGCCAGCAGCAAAGGTGTGGCTAGCGGACTATACGAGCAGTACTTC
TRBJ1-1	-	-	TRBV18	CASSPPMSYTEAFF	TGTGCCAGCTCACCTCCTATGAGTTACACTGAAGCTTTCTTT
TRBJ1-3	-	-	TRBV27	CASSLGRTGNTIYF	TGTGCCAGCAGTTTAGGGAGAACTGGAAACACCATATATTTT
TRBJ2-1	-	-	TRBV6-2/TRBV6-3	CASSYSGGYSYNEQFF	TGTGCCAGCAGTTATTCCGGAGGGTACTCCTACAATGAGCAGTTCTTC
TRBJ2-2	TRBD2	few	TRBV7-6	CASSSRLAGVTGELFF	TGTGCCAGCAGCTCAAGACTAGCGGGAGTCACCGGGGAGCTGTTTTTT
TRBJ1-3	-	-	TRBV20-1	CSARPPGAGNTIYF	TGCAGTGCTAGACCCCCAGGGGCTGGAAACACCATATATTTT
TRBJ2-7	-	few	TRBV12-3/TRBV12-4	CASSLQQGAEQYF	TGTGCCAGCAGTTTACAACAGGGAGCCGAGCAGTACTTC
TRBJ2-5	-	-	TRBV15	CATSRDEQGEKTQYF	TGTGCCACCAGCAGAGATGAACAGGGTGAAAAGACCCAGTACTTC
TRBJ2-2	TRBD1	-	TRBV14	CASSPQTGGVNTGELFF	TGTGCCAGCAGCCCCCAGACAGGGGGCGTTAACACCGGGGAGCTGTTTTTT
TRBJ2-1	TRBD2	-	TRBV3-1	CASSQDLLAGVAEQFF	TGTGCCAGCAGCCAAGATCTTCTAGCGGGGGTGGCTGAGCAGTTCTTC
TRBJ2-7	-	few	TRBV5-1	CASSSGGDRAHEQYF	TGCGCCAGCAGCTCGGGGGGGGACAGGGCTCACGAGCAGTACTTC
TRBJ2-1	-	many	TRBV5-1	CASSLSSHTPNEQFF	TGCGCCAGCAGTCTCTCTAGCCATACCCCCAATGAGCAGTTCTTC
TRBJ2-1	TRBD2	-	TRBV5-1	CASTSVLAGSSYNEQFF	TGCGCCAGCACTTCCGTACTAGCGGGATCTTCCTACAATGAGCAGTTCTTC
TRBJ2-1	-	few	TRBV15	CATSRERTVDPFF	TGTGCCACCAGCAGGGAGAGGACAGTCGACCCGTTCTTC
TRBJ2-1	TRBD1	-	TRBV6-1	CASSPPPGQGRNEQFF	TGTGCCAGCAGCCCCCCCCCGGGACAGGGTCGCAATGAGCAGTTCTTC
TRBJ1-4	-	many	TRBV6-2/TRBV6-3	CASRPVGNTLFF	TGTGCCAGCAGACCCGTGGGGAACACACTGTTTTTT
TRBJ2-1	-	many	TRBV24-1	CATSDSQTNSYNEQFF	TGTGCCACCAGTGATTCCCAGACTAACTCCTACAATGAGCAGTTCTTC
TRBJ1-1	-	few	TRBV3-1	CASSLRSTGDTEAFF	TGTGCCAGCAGCCTCCGGTCCACTGGCGATACTGAAGCTTTCTTT